This passage covers 5 T cell receptor beta chains from one sample sequenced in a study of blood T cell repertoires in COVID-19. TCRdb keeps only in-frame clones here, not all; method: immunoSEQ multiplex PCR. The sample has about 230,000 clones, over 75% seen once. The sequenced material came from peripheral blood. The receptor set was obtained from a man between 45 and 60 years old with COVID-19, enrolled during active disease.

The chain is built from TRBV7-6 and TRBJ2-1; TRBD2 agrees at 8 bases. The V segment lost 5 bases and the J segment 7 bases; nucleotides outside the gene matches: 7. The germline gives CDR1 SGHVS, CDR2 FNYEAQ. The CDR3 contains 14 residues. CDR3 sequence reads: CASSPGLAGNEQFF. The CDR3 DNA reads as TGTGCCAGCAGCCCTGGTTTAGCGGGAAATGAGCAGTTCTTC.

The chain joins TRBV29-1 to TRBJ1-1; no clear D. The CDR3 contains 13 residues. Germline lookup yields CDR1 SQVTM and CDR2 ANQGSEA. With 4 bases removed from V and 0 bases from J, the gap between germline ends came to 9 bases. The CDR3 nucleotides are TGCAGCGTTGCGCAGGTGATGAACACTGAAGCTTTCTTT. It codes for CSVAQVMNTEAFF.

The chain uses TRBV7-3 and TRBJ1-3; D is uncertain. Between the trimmed V and J ends, which lost 2 bases and 1 base, there was a span of 9 bases. This CDR3 spans 15 amino acids. Germline V gene lookup returns CDR1 SGHTA and CDR2 FQGTGA. The CDR3 DNA reads as TGTGCCAGCAGCTTAGTGTCGGGGTCTGGAAACACCATATATTTT. It yields the protein CASSLVSGSGNTIYF.

The chain carries TRBV4-1 and TRBJ2-5; no clear D. The germline V gene has CDR1 MGHRA and CDR2 YSYEKL. The CDR3 is 14 residues long. The V and J ends lost 4 bases and 1 base respectively, with 10 bases between them. CDR3 region: CASSPTGAQETQYF. In nucleotides, the CDR3 is TGCGCCAGCAGCCCCACCGGAGCCCAAGAGACCCAGTACTTC.

This chain joins TRBV6-5 and TRBJ2-2; D is perhaps TRBD1 (6 bases). V gave up 6 bases and J gave up 4 bases, with 12 bases separating them. The CDR3 extends over 14 amino acids. Germline V CDR1 and CDR2: MNHEY, SVGAGI. The CDR3 region is CASSSGTITGELFF. The CDR3 coding sequence is TGTGCCAGCAGCTCCGGGACAATCACCGGGGAGCTGTTTTTT.